These 17 T cell receptor beta chains originate from one sample sequenced in a study of beta chain features in type 1 diabetes. Study-level points and caveats: Type 1 diabetes patients had TCRB CDR3s that were shorter (moderately but significantly so) in all four CD4+ subsets.

Sequenced material consisted of expressed TCRB transcripts (all of the isolated RNA was reverse transcribed). Here immunoSEQ multiplex PCR was the method, and the copy in TCRdb shows in-frame clones only, minus some. In the table there are roughly 150,000 clones, around 63% of which are singletons. Antigens of these TCRs are unknown. Sequencing was done on a sample of naive CD4+ T cells from blood. The receptors were sampled from a man under 40 with type 1 diabetes.

J is TRBJ2-3 and V is TRBV11-2; a weak D match, TRBD1 (5 bases). Germline values: CDR1 SGHAT, CDR2 FQNNGV. The V end lost 7 bases, the J end lost 1 base, and 12 bases lay between the germline ends. The CDR3 extends over 14 amino acids. CDR3 bases: TGTGCCAGCAACCCTGGGGCCCGCACAGATACGCAGTATTTT. Its protein is CASNPGARTDTQYF.

This chain joins TRBV29-1 and TRBJ1-5; D possibly corresponds to TRBD1 (5 bases). Germline V gene data show CDR1 as SQVTM and CDR2 as ANQGSEA. CDR3 length: 14 amino acids. The V end was cut by 4 bases, the J end by 2 bases, with 12 bases between. The CDR3 loop reads CSVVGGSGNQPQHF. As DNA, the CDR3 is TGCAGCGTTGTGGGGGGATCGGGCAATCAGCCCCAGCATTTT.

The rearrangement joins TRBV7-9 to TRBJ2-4; D is unresolved. CDR1 and CDR2 (germline): SEHNR, FQNEAQ (reference sequence). The length of the CDR3 is 16 residues. The V and J ends lost 2 bases and 0 bases respectively, with 11 bases between them. The CDR3 DNA reads TGTGCCAGCAGCTTACCACAGCTTAAAGCCAAAAACATTCAGTACTTC. Translated: CASSLPQLKAKNIQYF.

The J gene is TRBJ2-5, the V gene TRBV2; D is undetermined. CDR3 size: 13 residues. V was clipped by 6 bases and J by 1 base, with 9 bases between them. Germline values: CDR1 SNHLY, CDR2 FYNNEI. The CDR3 region is CASRANSQETQYF. For the CDR3, the DNA is TGTGCCAGCAGGGCCAACTCCCAAGAGACCCAGTACTTC.

The chain links TRBV28 to TRBJ2-7; D gene ambiguous. This CDR3 comprises 13 residues. V lost 7 bases, J lost 0 bases, and 10 bases lay in between. Germline-derived CDR1 and CDR2 are MDHEN and SYDVKM. The CDR3: CASNIPNSYEQYF. The DNA of the CDR3 is TGTGCCAGCAACATCCCGAACTCCTACGAGCAGTACTTC.

This chain uses TRBV29-1 with TRBJ2-3, with 11 positions matching TRBD2. CDR1 is SQVTM, CDR2 ANQGSEA, per germline. J was trimmed by 3 bases and V by 4 bases; bases with no gene match: 3. The length of the CDR3 is 14 residues. The CDR3 here is CSVAGLAVTDTQYF. The CDR3 region has the DNA TGCAGCGTTGCGGGACTAGCGGTGACAGATACGCAGTATTTT.

This clone was counted only a few times. V is TRBV29-1 and J is TRBJ2-7, with TRBD1 matching over 9 bases. The CDR3 contains 13 residues. V lost 4 bases, J lost 3 bases, and 4 bases stayed unmatched. The germline CDR1 and CDR2 sequences are SQVTM and ANQGSEA. CDR3 protein: CSVVRTGDYEQYF. The CDR3 bases are TGCAGCGTTGTTAGGACAGGGGACTACGAGCAGTACTTC.

The chain joins TRBV7-2 to TRBJ2-3; D is unclear. Germline CDR1 reads SGHTA; CDR2 reads FQGNSA. The CDR3 is 12 amino acids. V was shortened by 0 bases and J by 7 bases, with 5 bases between the two germline ends. For the CDR3, the DNA is TGTGCCAGCAGCTTAGCGAGCTATACGCAGTATTTT. Its translation: CASSLASYTQYF.

This clone was counted only a few times. In the same sample, other DNA sequences code for this CDR3. The rearrangement links TRBV20-1 to TRBJ2-7; D remains ambiguous. Trimming cost V 1 base and J 2 bases, with 3 bases left between them. The CDR3 is 11 amino acids. CDR1 DFQATT and CDR2 SNEGSKA come from the germline V gene (reference sequence). The CDR3 is CSARGAYEQYF. The CDR3 DNA follows: TGCAGTGCTAGAGGGGCCTACGAGCAGTACTTC.

The V call is TRBV25-1, the J call TRBJ2-5; either TRBD1 or TRBD2 may supply D (5 bases each). Trimming shortened V by 6 bases and J by 1 base, and 12 bases separated the two germline ends. The CDR3 is made up of 14 amino acids. The germline V gene encodes CDR1 MGHDK and CDR2 SYGVNS. CDR3 bases: TGTGCCAGCAGCCCGGGACCCCGCCAAGAGACCCAGTACTTC. This gives the protein CASSPGPRQETQYF.

This chain links TRBV5-6 with TRBJ2-1; 9 bases are a match to TRBD2. V was clipped by 2 bases and J by 5 bases; unmatched bases: 8. The CDR3 runs 16 residues. CDR1 is SGHDT and CDR2 is YYEEEE in the germline V gene. The chain's CDR3 is CASSFRLGGRDNEQFF. As DNA, the CDR3 is TGTGCCAGCAGCTTCAGATTGGGCGGGAGGGACAATGAGCAGTTCTTC.

This clone was detected only a few times. J is TRBJ2-7 and V is TRBV29-1, with no clear D. CDR1 is SQVTM and CDR2 is ANQGSEA in the germline V gene. The CDR3 is made up of 11 amino acids. Trimming removed 7 bases at V and 5 bases at J, with 12 bases between. CDR3 DNA: TGCAGCGCGATCAATTACCACGAGCAGTACTTC. It yields the protein CSAINYHEQYF.

The V and J genes are TRBV7-9 and TRBJ1-2; maybe TRBD1 (6 bases). From germline, CDR1 is SEHNR and CDR2 FQNEAQ (reference sequence). The CDR3 runs to 12 residues. Trimming removed 6 bases from V and 12 bases from J, with 17 bases in between. The CDR3 here is CASRPTGLANTF. The CDR3 bases are TGTGCCAGCAGACCAACAGGGCTGGCTAACACCTTC.

V gene TRBV29-1 combines with J gene TRBJ2-3; D not certain. The germline V gene has CDR1 SQVTM and CDR2 ANQGSEA. V shed 7 bases and J shed 3 bases, with 11 bases lying between them. The CDR3 extends over 12 amino acids. For the CDR3, the DNA is TGCAGCGCTAAGGGATCGACAGATACGCAGTATTTT. Its translation is CSAKGSTDTQYF.

The gene calls are TRBV29-1 and TRBJ1-2, with D possibly matching TRBD1 (5 bases). CDR1 and CDR2 (germline): SQVTM, ANQGSEA. This CDR3 has 11 amino acids. Between the trimmed V and J ends, which lost 7 bases and 2 bases, there was a span of 8 bases. The CDR3: CSGQWNYGYTF. Written as DNA, the CDR3 is TGCAGCGGACAGTGGAACTATGGCTACACCTTC.

V usage is TRBV7-2 and J usage is TRBJ2-3, with D perhaps matching TRBD1 or TRBD2 (7 bases each). The CDR3 is 14 residues long. Trimming stripped 7 bases from V and 2 bases from J, with 13 bases between. From germline, CDR1 is SGHTA and CDR2 FQGNSA. CDR3 in DNA: TGTGCCAGCATCCAGGGGGGGAACACAGATACGCAGTATTTT. It yields the protein CASIQGGNTDTQYF.

The rearrangement joins TRBV5-1 to TRBJ2-7; D not certain. The CDR3 contains 13 residues. CDR1 and CDR2 (germline): SGHRS, YFSETQ. V was cut by 0 bases and J by 4 bases, with 8 bases left in between. CDR3 sequence: CASSLDTLYEQYF. CDR3 DNA: TGCGCCAGCAGCTTGGACACTTTGTACGAGCAGTACTTC.